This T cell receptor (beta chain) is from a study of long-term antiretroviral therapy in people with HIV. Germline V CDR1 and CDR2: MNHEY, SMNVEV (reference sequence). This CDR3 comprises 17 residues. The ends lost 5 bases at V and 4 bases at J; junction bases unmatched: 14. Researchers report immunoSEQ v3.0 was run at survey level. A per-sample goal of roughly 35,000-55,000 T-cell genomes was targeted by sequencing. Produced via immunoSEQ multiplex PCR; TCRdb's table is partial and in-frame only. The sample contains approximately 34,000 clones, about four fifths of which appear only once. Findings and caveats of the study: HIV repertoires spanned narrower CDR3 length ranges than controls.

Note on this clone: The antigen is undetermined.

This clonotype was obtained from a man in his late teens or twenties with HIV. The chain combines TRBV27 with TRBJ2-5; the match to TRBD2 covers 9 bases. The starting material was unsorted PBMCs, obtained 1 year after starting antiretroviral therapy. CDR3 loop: CASSPRRVAGVSETQYF. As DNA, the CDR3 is TGTGCCAGCAGTCCCCGGAGGGTAGCGGGAGTATCAGAGACCCAGTACTTC.